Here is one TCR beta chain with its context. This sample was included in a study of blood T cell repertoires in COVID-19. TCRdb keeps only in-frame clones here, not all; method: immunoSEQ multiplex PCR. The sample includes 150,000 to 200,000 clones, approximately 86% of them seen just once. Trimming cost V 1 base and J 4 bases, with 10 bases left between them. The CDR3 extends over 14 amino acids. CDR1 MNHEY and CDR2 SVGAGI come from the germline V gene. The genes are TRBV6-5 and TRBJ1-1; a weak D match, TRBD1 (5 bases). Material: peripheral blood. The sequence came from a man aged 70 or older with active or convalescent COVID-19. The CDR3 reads CASSYFGQGTEAFF. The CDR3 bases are TGTGCCAGCAGTTACTTCGGGCAGGGCACTGAAGCTTTCTTT.